These 21 T cell receptor beta chains were sequenced from one sample in a study of control samples from healthy donors and cancer patients. Measured with immunoSEQ multiplex PCR; TCRdb has only the in-frame clones, and not every one. This repertoire shows some 140,000 clones, 88% found once; its top ten account for approximately 9%. What was sequenced was blood. All receptors derive from a woman younger than 45 in good health.

This clone was detected only a few times. The chain employs TRBV28 and TRBJ1-1; D perhaps matches TRBD1 (5 bases). Per germline, CDR1 MDHEN and CDR2 SYDVKM. CDR3 length: 15 amino acids. Trimming left V 1 base short and J 4 bases short, with 13 bases between. The CDR3 is CASSLSWGRGTEAFF. For the CDR3, the DNA is TGTGCCAGCAGTTTATCTTGGGGCCGGGGCACTGAAGCTTTCTTT.

The V and J genes are TRBV20-1 and TRBJ1-5; D ambiguous. V was cut by 3 bases and J by 3 bases, with 12 bases left in between. Germline CDR1 reads DFQATT; CDR2 reads SNEGSKA (reference sequence). The CDR3 has 14 residues. The CDR3, as DNA: TGCAGTGCTAGTCGGCCGGAAACCAATCAGCCCCAGCATTTT. Protein product: CSASRPETNQPQHF.

This clone was seen just once. The chain uses TRBV5-1 and TRBJ1-5; D gene unclear. Germline values: CDR1 SGHRS, CDR2 YFSETQ. With 0 bases removed from V and 1 base from J, the gap between germline ends came to 8 bases. The CDR3 runs to 15 residues. The chain's CDR3 is CASSLDSRSNQPQHF. The DNA for the CDR3 is TGCGCCAGCAGCTTGGATTCCCGGAGCAATCAGCCCCAGCATTTT.

The V gene is TRBV16, the J gene TRBJ1-5, with TRBD1 as a possible D gene (6 bases). V was shortened by 3 bases and J by 3 bases, with 12 bases between the two germline ends. This CDR3 contains 15 residues. The germline CDR1 and CDR2 sequences are KGHSY and FQNENV. The CDR3 loop is CASSQPDSFNQPQHF. CDR3 coding DNA: TGTGCCAGCAGCCAGCCGGACAGTTTCAATCAGCCCCAGCATTTT.

J is TRBJ2-5 and V is TRBV9; possibly TRBD1 for D (5 bases). Germline V gene data show CDR1 as SGDLS and CDR2 as YYNGEE. The CDR3 covers 17 residues. Trimming pared 0 bases from V and 2 bases from J, leaving 17 bases between. CDR3 residues: CASSVGNYGARQETQYF. The CDR3 DNA reads TGTGCCAGCAGCGTAGGCAACTATGGGGCACGGCAAGAGACCCAGTACTTC. Filled out from reference TRBV9 and TRBJ2-5, the complete variable domain reads DSGVTQTPKHLITATGQRVTLRCSPRSGDLSVYWYQQSLDQGLQFLIQYYNGEERAKGNILERFSAQQFPDLHSELNLSSLELGDSALYFCASSVGNYGARQETQYFGPGTRLLVL.

V gene TRBV5-4 combines with J gene TRBJ2-3, with TRBD2 identical over 9 bases. Trimming removed 3 bases from V and 0 bases from J; junction bases left unmatched: 2. Germline V gives CDR1 SGHNT, CDR2 YYREEE (reference sequence). The CDR3 loop spans 15 amino acids. The CDR3 spells CASSSGLASTDTQYF. The CDR3 DNA reads as TGTGCCAGCAGCTCGGGACTAGCTAGCACAGATACGCAGTATTTT.

This chain joins TRBV29-1 and TRBJ1-1; no reliable D call. Germline CDR1 is SQVTM and CDR2 is ANQGSEA. V lost 0 bases and J lost 4, with 9 bases in between. The CDR3 runs 13 residues. The CDR3 sequence is CSVEELSGTEAFF. CDR3 nucleotide sequence: TGCAGCGTTGAAGAGTTAAGTGGCACTGAAGCTTTCTTT.

The chain uses TRBV30 and TRBJ2-5; D ambiguous. Germline V gives CDR1 GTSNPN, CDR2 SVGIG (reference sequence). The CDR3 totals 13 residues. Trimming took off 2 bases at V and 4 bases at J, with 11 bases between the two ends. Here the CDR3 DNA reads TGTGCCTGGAGTCCGACGAAACTAGAGACCCAGTACTTC. Encoded protein: CAWSPTKLETQYF.

The chain combines TRBV9 with TRBJ1-6; D not resolved. The CDR3 spans 15 residues. Germline lookup yields CDR1 SGDLS and CDR2 YYNGEE. With 8 bases removed from V and 12 bases from J, the gap between germline ends came to 24 bases. The CDR3 spells CARQNRQPKKRPLHF. CDR3 DNA sequence: TGTGCCAGACAAAATCGGCAACCCAAAAAGCGACCCCTCCACTTT.

This clone came up once. The rearrangement joins TRBV15 to TRBJ1-1, with a possible D match to TRBD1 (5 bases). This CDR3 is built from 15 residues. CDR1 and CDR2 from the germline V gene are LNHNV and YYDKDF (reference sequence). V was cut by 1 base and J by 11 bases, with 20 bases left in between. This chain's CDR3 is CATSRGGGTSGQAFF. CDR3 DNA sequence: TGTGCCACCAGCAGAGGGGGGGGGACTTCAGGTCAGGCTTTCTTT.

The chain uses TRBV7-9 and TRBJ2-7; TRBD2 is a possible D gene (5 bases). There are 14 residues in the CDR3. In germline, CDR1 is SEHNR, CDR2 FQNEAQ (reference sequence). V was pared by 9 bases and J by 0 bases, with 15 bases between. The CDR3 sequence is CASAPARDSYEQYF. The CDR3 coding sequence is TGTGCCAGTGCCCCAGCACGGGACTCCTACGAGCAGTACTTC. Combining the CDR3 with reference TRBV7-9 and TRBJ2-7 gives the whole variable domain DTGVSQNPRHKITKRGQNVTFRCDPISEHNRLYWYRQTLGQGPEFLTYFQNEAQLEKSRLLSDRFSAERPKGSFSTLEIQRTEQGDSAMYLCASAPARDSYEQYFGPGTRLTVT.

This clone came up once. The chain couples TRBV10-3 to TRBJ2-7; 8 bases line up with TRBD1. Germline CDR1 and CDR2: ENHRY and SYGVKD. J was trimmed by 0 bases and V by 3 bases; bases with no gene match: 1. The CDR3 totals 14 residues. The CDR3 sequence: CAISDGQGSYEQYF. In nucleotides, the CDR3 is TGTGCCATCAGTGATGGACAGGGCTCCTACGAGCAGTACTTC.

The chain combines TRBV5-1 with TRBJ1-2; D is undetermined. The CDR3 is 19 residues long. V was trimmed by 0 bases and J by 4 bases, leaving 25 bases between them. The germline CDR1 and CDR2 sequences are SGHRS and YFSETQ. The CDR3, as DNA: TGCGCCAGCAGCTTGGAATTGGGCGGGTCCCCCATAGTAGGCTATGGCTACACCTTC. Protein product: CASSLELGGSPIVGYGYTF.

This clone was counted a few times. The chain has TRBV15 and TRBJ2-2; 11 bases line up with TRBD1. Trimming took 9 bases from V and 5 from J; bases not matched to a gene: 5. Germline loops: CDR1 LNHNV, CDR2 YYDKDF (reference sequence). The CDR3 totals 14 residues. The CDR3 DNA reads TGTGCCACGCTGAGGGACAGGGGGACCGGGGAGCTGTTTTTT. Translation: CATLRDRGTGELFF.

V gene TRBV5-6 combines with J gene TRBJ2-7; the match to TRBD2 covers 10 bases. With 4 bases clipped from V and 4 bases from J, the junction kept 5 bases outside the gene matches. The CDR3 sequence is 14 residues long. CDR1 is SGHDT and CDR2 is YYEEEE in the germline V gene. The CDR3 region is CASSNSGRSYEQYF. The CDR3 nucleotides are TGTGCCAGCAGCAATAGCGGGAGGTCTTACGAGCAGTACTTC.

The chain links TRBV24-1 to TRBJ1-5; TRBD1 aligns across 7 bases. Trimming at V came to 5 bases and at J to 0 bases, leaving 12 bases not matched to a gene. Germline CDR1 and CDR2: KGHDR and SFDVKD. The CDR3 length is 18 residues. This CDR3 is CATSGGGGVKYSNQPQHF. In DNA form, the CDR3 reads TGTGCCACCAGTGGTGGAGGGGGCGTCAAATATAGCAATCAGCCCCAGCATTTT.

The chain links TRBV10-1 to TRBJ1-2, with a tentative D call TRBD1 (6 bases). CDR1 is WNHNN, CDR2 SYGVQD, per germline (reference sequence). The CDR3 has 16 residues. The V end lost 2 bases, the J end lost 4 bases, and 17 bases lay between the germline ends. In DNA form, the CDR3 reads TGCGCCAGCAGTGAGCCATCCAGGGGATCGAGCTATGGCTACACCTTC. Its translation is CASSEPSRGSSYGYTF.

Only a few counts were recorded for this clone. CDR3 sequence reads: CASTVRGSSNQPQHF. CDR3 in DNA: TGTGCCAGTACCGTTAGGGGCTCTAGCAATCAGCCCCAGCATTTT. The V call is TRBV19, the J call TRBJ1-5; D might be TRBD1 (5 bases). Germline V gene lookup returns CDR1 LNHDA and CDR2 SQIVND (reference sequence). V was cut by 7 bases and J by 0 bases, with 13 bases left in between. CDR3 size: 15 residues.

The rearrangement joins TRBV18 to TRBJ2-2, with 8 bases aligning to TRBD2. The CDR3 is made up of 17 amino acids. CDR1 KGHSH and CDR2 LQKENI come from the germline V gene. V was pared by 3 bases and J by 4 bases, with 10 bases of the junction left unmatched. CDR3 in amino acids: CASSPAIAGSPTGELFF. CDR3 nucleotide sequence: TGTGCCAGCTCACCGGCCATAGCGGGGTCACCCACCGGGGAGCTGTTTTTT. The full variable domain, in which reference TRBV18 and TRBJ2-2 provide the parts outside the CDR3, is NAGVMQNPRHLVRRRGQEARLRCSPMKGHSHVYWYRQLPEEGLKFMVYLQKENIIDESGMPKERFSAEFPKEGPSILRIQQVVRGDSAAYFCASSPAIAGSPTGELFFGEGSRLTVL.

The chain's CDR3 is CASSFTSSGTGGYEQYF. The CDR3 coding sequence is TGTGCCAGCAGCTTTACTTCCTCCGGGACAGGGGGCTACGAGCAGTACTTC. V is TRBV11-2 and J is TRBJ2-7, with 11 bases lining up with TRBD1. CDR3 length: 17 residues. Germline values: CDR1 SGHAT, CDR2 FQNNGV. Trimming cost V 3 bases and J 3 bases; bases outside gene matches: 10.

The chain has TRBV19 and TRBJ1-4; no firm D call. Trimming removed 3 bases at V and 5 bases at J, with 7 bases between. CDR3 length equals 13 residues. Germline V gives CDR1 LNHDA, CDR2 SQIVND (reference sequence). CDR3 protein: CASSISVNEKLFF. DNA of the CDR3: TGTGCCAGTAGTATTTCCGTAAATGAAAAACTGTTTTTT.